This is a list of T cell receptor beta chains from one sample in a study of brain T cells in children with intractable seizures. Here immunoSEQ multiplex PCR was the method, and the copy in TCRdb shows in-frame clones only, minus some. This table holds around 70,000 clones, 85% to 95% found once. The source was peripheral blood, collected at surgery. The receptors here all came from a boy under three years old with tuberous sclerosis and intractable seizures. The CDR3 runs from the conserved cysteine through the conserved F or W. Each record gives: D gene, clone size, J gene, V gene, CDR3 protein, CDR3 DNA. A D gene is named only where the DNA matches it firmly. The size entry is marked missing in some rows and otherwise reads once, few, many or a size class.

>TRBD1|NA|TRBJ1-2|TRBV6-1
CASSDRDSLNYGYTF
TGTGCCAGCAGTGACCGGGACAGCTTAAACTATGGCTACACCTTC
>TRBD1|NA|TRBJ1-4|TRBV6-5
CASLLGTGGAPSLF
TGTGCCAGTCTACTGGGGACAGGGGGCGCCCCGTCGCTTTTT
>NA|NA|TRBJ1-2|TRBV18
CASSPSRDGYTF
TGTGCCAGCTCACCCTCCCGGGATGGCTACACCTTC
>TRBD2|NA|TRBJ2-5|TRBV2
CASSASGGNAETQYF
TGTGCCAGCAGTGCTAGCGGGGGGAATGCGGAGACCCAGTACTTC
>NA|NA|TRBJ1-1|TRBV5-1
CASSLGATEAFF
TGCGCCAGCAGCTTGGGGGCCACTGAAGCTTTCTTT
>TRBD1|NA|TRBJ1-5|TRBV7-2
CASSKWGTDNQPQHF
TGTGCCAGCAGCAAGTGGGGGACAGATAATCAGCCCCAGCATTTT
>NA|NA|TRBJ1-4|TRBV25-1
CASRRGVTEGEKLFF
TGTGCCAGCAGGAGAGGGGTGACGGAAGGTGAAAAACTGTTTTTT
>TRBD2|NA|TRBJ2-3|TRBV27
CASNSASGVVTDTQYF
TGTGCCAGCAACTCTGCTAGCGGGGTCGTCACAGATACGCAGTATTTT
>NA|NA|TRBJ1-1|TRBV6-5
CASSYEWSLNTEAFF
TGTGCCAGCAGTTACGAATGGTCTCTTAACACTGAAGCTTTCTTT
>NA|NA|TRBJ1-6|TRBV19
CASRGRDTIYNSPLHF
TGTGCCAGTAGGGGCCGAGACACAATTTATAATTCACCCCTCCACTTT
>NA|NA|TRBJ2-7|TRBV5-8
CASESPGEYYEQYF
TGTGCCAGTGAGTCCCCGGGGGAATACTACGAGCAGTACTTC
>NA|NA|TRBJ1-2|TRBV27
CASSLSPENYGYTF
TGTGCCAGCAGTTTATCACCAGAGAACTATGGCTACACCTTC
>NA|NA|TRBJ2-1|TRBV5-1
CASSLTNNEQFF
TGCGCCAGCAGCTTGACTAACAATGAGCAGTTCTTC
>TRBD1|NA|TRBJ2-7|TRBV29-1
CSVEDPAGGPTGTAYEQYF
TGCAGCGTTGAAGATCCGGCAGGGGGCCCGACCGGGACCGCCTACGAGCAGTACTTC
>TRBD1|NA|TRBJ2-1|TRBV19
CASSIDRPRDRGRLNEQFF
TGTGCCAGTAGTATAGATCGCCCCCGGGACAGGGGGCGTCTTAATGAGCAGTTCTTC
>NA|NA|TRBJ1-5|TRBV30
CAWSRGGGNQPQHF
TGTGCCTGGAGTAGAGGGGGAGGCAATCAGCCCCAGCATTTT
>NA|few|TRBJ2-7|TRBV10-3
CATTMDSLLREQYF
TGTGCCACGACCATGGACAGCCTCCTGCGCGAGCAGTACTTC
>TRBD1|once|TRBJ2-1|TRBV7-9
CASSSTGQGIYNEQFF
TGTGCCAGCAGCTCCACTGGACAGGGGATATACAATGAGCAGTTCTTC